This record looks at one TCR beta chain sequence and its context. Its antigen remains unidentified. Per-nucleotide qualities are absent, and no much larger clonotype sits a single base away. There are 15 amino acids in the CDR3, from cysteine to phenylalanine inclusive. Here the CDR3 DNA is all that survives: 45 bases in frame from base 1. V loses 2 bases, J loses 1 base, and the germline ends lie 10 bases apart. Reading the germline V gene gives CDR1 MNHEY and CDR2 SVGAGI. These data are taken from a study of blood T cell repertoires in COVID-19 (dated by TCRdb to the early 2020s). About the investigation overall: Collaborator samples came from the United States, Italy and Spain and covered acute and convalescent phases of COVID-19. The material from the prospective study consisted of cDNA or gDNA derived from T cells, B-cell-depleted T cells, or PBMCs. Deeply sampled blood TCRbeta repertoires from subjects exposed to, actively infected with, or recovered from COVID-19 were included in the dataset. A freely available public database, intended as a resource for researchers studying the immune response to SARS-CoV-2, is where the repertoires were released. The samples were drawn from two sources: the first 160 participants of the ongoing ImmuneRACE study, and 1,000 to 1,500 subjects contributed by 6 global collaborators. The sample metadata nearly always contained a de-identified subject ID, COVID-19 status, age in years and sex. Where HLA class I and class II types were available, the types were taken from metadata supplied by the sample provider, not from assay-based typing.

What the work shows at the level of the full study, not this receptor alone: Clinical and demographic metadata were provided uncurated, with the amount varying by source and participant.

Participants in the prospective study were enrolled through a virtual design, were aged about 18 to 100 years, and lived in 24 United States geographic areas. To assign participants to cohorts, the prospective study relied on clinical history that participants themselves reported in a screening survey and a study questionnaire. ImmuneRACE Cohort 3 recovered participants were defined by two consecutive negative NP/OP PCR tests, healthcare professional clearance, or symptom resolution. Each participant in the prospective study had whole blood, serum and a nasopharyngeal or oropharyngeal swab collected by mobile phlebotomists. Additional blood draws and questionnaires over an approximately 2-month period could optionally be provided by prospective study participants. Prospective study blood samples were shipped either frozen or at room temperature before DNA extraction. TCRbeta CDR3 regions were amplified from genomic DNA using the immunoSEQ Assay, a bias-controlled multiplex PCR. The paper's processing steps were these. The number of nucleated cells in each sample was estimated from the amplification of reference gene primers within the assay. To quantify the absolute abundance of each unique TCRbeta CDR3 rearrangement, sequence reads were collapsed and filtered. For each sample, productive Simpson clonality was calculated as the square root of Simpson's diversity index over productive rearrangements. TCRdb carries this immuneACCESS record with in-frame sequences only. Its versions omit some clonotypes, under half of them owing to an unresolved V gene in the studies checked, with the rest unexplained. The V and J calls and clone size were taken over from that table, and D and trimming were inferred from the DNA. This sample holds 450,000 to 500,000 clones; roughly 87% were observed only once. Around 0.64% of the sample rests with the top ten.

The specimen sequenced was PBMCs or T cells enriched from blood (not recorded which). This receptor was obtained from a woman aged 18-29 years who had recovered from COVID-19. The receptor chain draws on TRBV6-5 and TRBJ2-3; the D region possibly corresponds to TRBD2 (6 bases align). The CDR3 in this case is CASSYRWGGTDTQYF. The DNA reads TGTGCCAGCAGTTACAGGTGGGGGGGCACAGATACGCAGTATTTT.